A single sample is the source of the 10 T cell receptor beta chains below, sequenced in a study of OX40 agonist ivuxolimab in advanced cancers. Clones were sequenced by immunoSEQ multiplex PCR, and TCRdb holds only the in-frame ones, with some missing. This sample yields approximately 59,000 clones, of which over 70% are seen a single time; approximately 2% belongs to the top ten. The material was CD4+ or CD8+ T cells sorted from blood, obtained in a trial of the OX40 agonist ivuxolimab. These receptors all stem from an adult with an advanced solid tumor such as melanoma, head and neck, liver or kidney cancer.

This clone has only one observation. The chain carries TRBV10-3 and TRBJ1-1; D gene uncertain. The CDR3 runs to 15 residues. Germline V gene data show CDR1 as ENHRY and CDR2 as SYGVKD. V dropped 3 bases and J dropped 0 bases, with 11 bases sitting between them. The CDR3 protein is CAISDPLQVNTEAFF. In DNA, the CDR3 is TGTGCCATCAGTGATCCCCTACAAGTGAACACTGAAGCTTTCTTT.

J is TRBJ1-2 and V is TRBV29-1, with 9 bases that match TRBD1. Per the germline V gene, CDR1 is SQVTM and CDR2 is ANQGSEA. The CDR3 consists of 14 residues. Trimming cost V 4 bases and J 7 bases; bases outside gene matches: 10. CDR3 nucleotide sequence: TGCAGCGTTGGAACGCCGGGACAGGGACGTGGCTACACCTTC. Its protein product is CSVGTPGQGRGYTF.

This clone occurred once. The chain couples TRBV18 to TRBJ1-3; unclear D gene. The CDR3 runs to 15 residues. CDR1 and CDR2 from the germline V gene are KGHSH and LQKENI. Trimming took off 4 bases at V and 0 bases at J, with 10 bases between the two ends. In DNA, the CDR3 is TGTGCCAGCTCACAAGACCCGAGCTCTGGAAACACCATATATTTT. Translating it yields CASSQDPSSGNTIYF.

The gene calls are TRBV28 and TRBJ1-4, with 8 bases lining up with TRBD1. This CDR3 region has 16 residues. With V trimmed by 5 bases and J by 7 bases, 12 bases remained unmatched. Germline CDR1 and CDR2: MDHEN and SYDVKM. CDR3 DNA: TGTGCCAGCAGTCTCTCATCGACAGGGGTTGGTGAAAAACTGTTTTTT. It codes for CASSLSSTGVGEKLFF.

The chain combines TRBV18 with TRBJ2-1; 14 positions agree with TRBD2. Per germline, CDR1 KGHSH and CDR2 LQKENI. Trimming at V came to 3 bases and at J to 5 bases, leaving 6 bases not matched to a gene. The length of the CDR3 is 17 residues. This CDR3 reads CASSPPGTSGRDNEQFF. DNA of the CDR3: TGTGCCAGCTCACCTCCCGGGACTAGCGGGAGAGACAATGAGCAGTTCTTC. Supplemented by reference TRBV18 and TRBJ2-1, the full variable domain reads NAGVMQNPRHLVRRRGQEARLRCSPMKGHSHVYWYRQLPEEGLKFMVYLQKENIIDESGMPKERFSAEFPKEGPSILRIQQVVRGDSAAYFCASSPPGTSGRDNEQFFGPGTRLTVL.

The chain is built from TRBV2 and TRBJ2-7; 9 bases agree with TRBD2. This CDR3 contains 13 residues. J lost 6 bases, V lost 4 bases, and 4 bases had no gene match. Germline CDR1 reads SNHLY; CDR2 reads FYNNEI. The CDR3 DNA is TGTGCCAGCAGTGGGCTAGCGGGGATCGAGCAGTACTTC. It codes for CASSGLAGIEQYF. The full variable domain, in which reference TRBV2 and TRBJ2-7 provide the parts outside the CDR3, is EPEVTQTPSHQVTQMGQEVILRCVPISNHLYFYWYRQILGQKVEFLVSFYNNEISEKSEIFDDQFSVERPDGSNFTLKIRSTKLEDSAMYFCASSGLAGIEQYFGPGTRLTVT.

This chain uses TRBV5-5 with TRBJ1-2; tentative D call: TRBD1 (5 bases). The germline V gene has CDR1 SGHKS and CDR2 YYEKEE (reference sequence). The V end lost 0 bases, the J end lost 7 bases, and 13 bases lay between the germline ends. The CDR3 loop spans 14 amino acids. This chain's CDR3 is CASSLEGPRSGYTF. The CDR3, as DNA: TGTGCCAGCAGCTTGGAGGGACCTAGATCTGGCTACACCTTC. The full variable domain, its missing parts supplied by reference TRBV5-5 and TRBJ1-2, is DAGVTQSPTHLIKTRGQQVTLRCSPISGHKSVSWYQQVLGQGPQFIFQYYEKEERGRGNFPDRFSARQFPNYSSELNVNALLLGDSALYLCASSLEGPRSGYTFGSGTRLTVV.

The chain has TRBV7-8 and TRBJ1-5, with D possibly matching TRBD1 (5 bases). Germline loops: CDR1 SGHVS, CDR2 FQNEAQ. Trimming stripped 1 base from V and 8 bases from J, with 21 bases between. The CDR3 is 17 amino acids. The CDR3, as DNA: TGTGCCAGCAGCTTAGAGGGAGGGGCCACCATAGTTGAGCCCCAGCATTTT. Its protein is CASSLEGGATIVEPQHF.

In its sample, this clone was seen a few times. At one end the junction does not follow the germline gene, possibly because of a read error. The chain combines TRBV6-5 with TRBJ2-7; D possibly corresponds to TRBD2 (5 bases). The CDR3 length is 15 residues. Germline CDR1 is MNHEY and CDR2 is SVGAGI. The CDR3 DNA reads as TGTGCCAGCAGTAGACGAATGCCCGGGAACCCTTTTGAAGTCTTC. Protein: CASSRRMPGNPFEVF.

The CDR3 sequence is CASSLDQETQYF. Written as DNA, the CDR3 is TGCGCCAGCAGCTTGGACCAAGAGACCCAGTACTTC. This chain links TRBV5-1 with TRBJ2-5; no reliable D call. The V gene's germline CDR1 is SGHRS and CDR2 YFSETQ. This CDR3 has 12 residues. The V end was cut by 0 bases, the J end by 0 bases, with 0 bases between.